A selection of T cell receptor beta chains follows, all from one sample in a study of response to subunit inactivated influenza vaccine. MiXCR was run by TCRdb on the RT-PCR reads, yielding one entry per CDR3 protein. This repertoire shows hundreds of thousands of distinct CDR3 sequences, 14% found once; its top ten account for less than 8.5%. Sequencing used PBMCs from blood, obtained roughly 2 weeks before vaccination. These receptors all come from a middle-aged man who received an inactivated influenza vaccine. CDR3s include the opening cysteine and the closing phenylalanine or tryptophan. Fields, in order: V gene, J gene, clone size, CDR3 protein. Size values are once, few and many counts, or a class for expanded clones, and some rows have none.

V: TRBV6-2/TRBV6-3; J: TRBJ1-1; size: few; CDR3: CASSYSTGKAFF
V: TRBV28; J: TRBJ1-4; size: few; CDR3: CASSPPPAARENEKLFF
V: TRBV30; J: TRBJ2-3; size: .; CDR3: CAWSLDFTDTQYF
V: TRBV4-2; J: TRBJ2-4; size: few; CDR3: CASSPGGGEVAQYF
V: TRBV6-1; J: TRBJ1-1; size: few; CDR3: CASSGRTGVKYGTEAFF
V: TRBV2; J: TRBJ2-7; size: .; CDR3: CRPSETYAYEQYF
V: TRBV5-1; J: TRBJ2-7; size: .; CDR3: CASSLQYTGAEQYF
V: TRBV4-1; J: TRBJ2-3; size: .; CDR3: CASSQGTGGGTDTQYF
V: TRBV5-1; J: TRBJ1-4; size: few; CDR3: CASSRQGGLANEKLFF
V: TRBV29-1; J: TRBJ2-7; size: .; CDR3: CSVEDRGKPYEQYF
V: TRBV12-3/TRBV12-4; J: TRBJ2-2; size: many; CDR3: CASRIAGTNTGELFF
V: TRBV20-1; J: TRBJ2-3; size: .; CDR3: CSARVGAGGPNTQYF
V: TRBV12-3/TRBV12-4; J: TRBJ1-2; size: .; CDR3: CASSFEGSYGYTF
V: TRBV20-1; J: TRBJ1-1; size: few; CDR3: CSARQGFVKNTEAFF
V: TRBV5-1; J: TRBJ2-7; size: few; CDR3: CASSPVVSYEQYF
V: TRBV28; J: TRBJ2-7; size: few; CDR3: CASSLSGFGGEQYF